The rows below give T cell receptor beta chains drawn from one sample of a study of early T cells in non-severe SARS-CoV-2 infection. TCRdb reprocessed the 5' RACE reads via MiXCR and lists one record per CDR3 protein. This sample has 60,000 to 70,000 distinct CDR3 sequences; around 8.7% occur once, and the top ten carry about 3.5%. Input material: whole blood. Receptor source: an adult who was a healthcare worker with PCR-confirmed SARS-CoV-2 infection or an uninfected control (not recorded which). The CDR3 runs from the conserved cysteine through the conserved F or W. A D gene is named only where the DNA matches it firmly. Clone sizes are given selectively: once, few, many, or a class where the clone is expanded.

few	TRBV12-3/TRBV12-4	TRBJ1-6	TRBD1	TGTGCCAGCAGCCAACCCGGGACAGGGTTACCCCTCCACTTT	CASSQPGTGLPLHF
-	TRBV20-1	TRBJ1-6	-	TGCAGTGCTGGTATTGGGAACTCCTATAATTCACCCCTCCACTTT	CSAGIGNSYNSPLHF
few	TRBV28	TRBJ2-5	TRBD2	TGTGCCAGCAGTTCGAGGAGAGCGGGAGTGGAGACCCAGTACTTC	CASSSRRAGVETQYF
-	TRBV29-1	TRBJ2-5	TRBD1	TGCAGCGTTGATGGGCCTACAGGGGTAGAGACCCAGTACTTC	CSVDGPTGVETQYF
-	TRBV6-5	TRBJ2-5	-	TGTGCCAGCAGTGACCGGGCCCTTAAAGAGACCCAGTACTTC	CASSDRALKETQYF
-	TRBV12-3/TRBV12-4	TRBJ2-1	-	TGTGCCAGCAGTTTCCAGAGCTCCTACAATGAGCAGTTCTTC	CASSFQSSYNEQFF
many	TRBV7-8	TRBJ2-4	TRBD1	TGTGCCAGCAGCATCCCGGGACAGGGGGCCAAAAACATTCAGTACTTC	CASSIPGQGAKNIQYF
-	TRBV9	TRBJ2-3	-	TGTGCCAGCAGCGTAGAAGGGCATTCCACAGATACGCAGTATTTT	CASSVEGHSTDTQYF
few	TRBV5-5	TRBJ2-5	TRBD2	TGTGCCAGCAGCTTGACTAGCGGGAATTTTGAGACCCAGTACTTC	CASSLTSGNFETQYF
-	TRBV6-5	TRBJ2-5	-	TGTGCCAGCATCCGTCTTGGGTCCTCCTCCCAGTACTTC	CASIRLGSSSQYF